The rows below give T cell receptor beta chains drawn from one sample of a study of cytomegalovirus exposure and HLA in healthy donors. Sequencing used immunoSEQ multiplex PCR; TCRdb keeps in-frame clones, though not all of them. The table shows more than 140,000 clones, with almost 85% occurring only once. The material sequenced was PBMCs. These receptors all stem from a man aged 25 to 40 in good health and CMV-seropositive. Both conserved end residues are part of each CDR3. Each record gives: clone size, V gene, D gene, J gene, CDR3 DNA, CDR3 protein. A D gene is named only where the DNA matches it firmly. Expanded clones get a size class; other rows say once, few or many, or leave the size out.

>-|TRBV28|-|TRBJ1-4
TGTGCCAGCAAAGGGAGGGAAAAACTGTTTTTT
CASKGREKLFF
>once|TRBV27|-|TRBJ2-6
TGTGCCAGCAGTTTATTGGGGGCGCGTGGGGCCAACGTCCTGACTTTC
CASSLLGARGANVLTF
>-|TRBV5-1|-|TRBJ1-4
TGCGCCAGCAGCTTAGGGGGGGGTGAAAAACTGTTTTTT
CASSLGGGEKLFF
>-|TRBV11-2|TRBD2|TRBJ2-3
TGTGCCAGCAGCGGACTAGGAACCCGACCAGATACGCAGTATTTT
CASSGLGTRPDTQYF
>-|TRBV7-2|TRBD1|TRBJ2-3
TGTGCCAGCAGCCCGGACAGGGGGCCGGATACGCAGTATTTT
CASSPDRGPDTQYF
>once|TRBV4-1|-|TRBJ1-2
TGCGCCAGCAGCCAAGATGGACAAAATAGTAACTATGGCTACACCTTC
CASSQDGQNSNYGYTF
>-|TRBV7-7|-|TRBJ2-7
TGTGCCAGCAGCTTCATTATAGCGGAGGGGGCTCCCTACGAGCAGTACTTC
CASSFIIAEGAPYEQYF
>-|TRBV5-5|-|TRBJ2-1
TGTGCCAGCACCACGTCGGGCAATGAGCAGTTCTTC
CASTTSGNEQFF
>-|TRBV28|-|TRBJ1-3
TGTGCCAGCAGTTTACCAGGGGCCAGCTCTGGAAACACCATATATTTT
CASSLPGASSGNTIYF
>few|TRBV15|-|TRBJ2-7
TGTGCCACCAGCAGAGAGAGGGCAGCCTACGAGCAGTACTTC
CATSRERAAYEQYF
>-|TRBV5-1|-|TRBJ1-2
TGCGCCAGCAGCTTGGCCGCGGGGTTTGGGGGCTACACCTTC
CASSLAAGFGGYTF
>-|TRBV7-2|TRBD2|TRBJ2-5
TGTGCCAGCAGCTTAAGACTAGCAGAGACCCAGTACTTC
CASSLRLAETQYF
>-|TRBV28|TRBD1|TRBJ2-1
TGTGCCAGCGGACAGACAGGGGGCTCCTACAATGAGCAGTTCTTC
CASGQTGGSYNEQFF
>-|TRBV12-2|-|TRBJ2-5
TGTGCAAGTCGCCCGACTCATGGCGCAGAGACCCAGTACTTC
CASRPTHGAETQYF
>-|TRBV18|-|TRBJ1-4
TGTGCCAGCTCACCCTCTGGAGTACCTAATGAAAAACTGTTTTTT
CASSPSGVPNEKLFF
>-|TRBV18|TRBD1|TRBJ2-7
TGTGCCAGCTCACGCCAGGACAGGGACTACGAGCAGTACTTC
CASSRQDRDYEQYF
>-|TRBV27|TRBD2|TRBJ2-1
TGTGCCAGCAGTTTAGGGGTAGCGGGAAATGAGCAGTTCTTC
CASSLGVAGNEQFF
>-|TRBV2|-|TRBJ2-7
TGTGCCAGCAGTCGTGGGACTCGACCCTACGAGCAGTACTTC
CASSRGTRPYEQYF
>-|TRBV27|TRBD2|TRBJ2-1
TGTGCCAGCAGTTTACTAGCGGGAGGCTCCTACAATGAGCAGTTCTTC
CASSLLAGGSYNEQFF
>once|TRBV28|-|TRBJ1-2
TGTGCCAGCAGTTTAGACAGGTTCTACGGCTACACCTTC
CASSLDRFYGYTF
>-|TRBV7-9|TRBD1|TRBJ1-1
TGTGCCAGCAGCCCGGACAGGGGAGACACTGAAGCTTTCTTT
CASSPDRGDTEAFF
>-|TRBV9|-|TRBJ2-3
TGTGCCAGCAGCGTAGTAGGAGGGACAGTGGTAGATACGCAGTATTTT
CASSVVGGTVVDTQYF
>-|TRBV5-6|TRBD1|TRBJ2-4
TGTGCCAGCAGCTTGGACAGGGGGCGCGGGGACATTCAGTACTTC
CASSLDRGRGDIQYF
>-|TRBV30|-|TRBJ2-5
TGTGCCTGGGACGGGGAGACGCTGTACCAAGAGACCCAGTACTTC
CAWDGETLYQETQYF
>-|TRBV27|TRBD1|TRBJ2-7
TGTGCCAGCAGTTTGGGCCCCGGGACAGAGAAGGCCGAGCAGTACTTC
CASSLGPGTEKAEQYF
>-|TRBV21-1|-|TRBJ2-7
TGTGCCAGCAGCAAAGCTGGGGCCTCCTACGAGCAGTACTTC
CASSKAGASYEQYF
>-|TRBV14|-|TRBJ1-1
TGTGCCAGCAGCCAAGTTATGAACACTGAAGCTTTCTTT
CASSQVMNTEAFF
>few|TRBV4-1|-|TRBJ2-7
TGCGCCAGCAGCCAAGACCATTTAAAAACCAGGAATGCCTACGAGCAGTACTTC
CASSQDHLKTRNAYEQYF
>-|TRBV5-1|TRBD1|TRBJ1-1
TGCGCCAGCAGCCTACAGGGGGGGAACACTGAAGCTTTCTTT
CASSLQGGNTEAFF
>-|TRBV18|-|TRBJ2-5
TGTGCCAGCTCACCCACAGGGCCCCAAGAGACCCAGTACTTC
CASSPTGPQETQYF
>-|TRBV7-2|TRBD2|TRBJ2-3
TGTGCCAGCAGCCCCCAGGGCGGGAGGGAAGATACGCAGTATTTT
CASSPQGGREDTQYF
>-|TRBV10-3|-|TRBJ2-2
TGTGCCATTGCCGCCGGGTACACCGGGGAGCTGTTTTTT
CAIAAGYTGELFF
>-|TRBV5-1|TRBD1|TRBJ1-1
TGCGCCAGCAGCTTGGAAGTCGGGACAGAGAACACTGAAGCTTTCTTT
CASSLEVGTENTEAFF
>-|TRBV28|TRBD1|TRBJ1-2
TGTGCCAGCAGCGGGGCCAGGGGGGTTTATGGCTACACCTTC
CASSGARGVYGYTF
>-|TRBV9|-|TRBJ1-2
TGTGCCAGCAGCGTAGGAGCGGGAGGGAGAGGAAGCTATGGCTACACCTTC
CASSVGAGGRGSYGYTF